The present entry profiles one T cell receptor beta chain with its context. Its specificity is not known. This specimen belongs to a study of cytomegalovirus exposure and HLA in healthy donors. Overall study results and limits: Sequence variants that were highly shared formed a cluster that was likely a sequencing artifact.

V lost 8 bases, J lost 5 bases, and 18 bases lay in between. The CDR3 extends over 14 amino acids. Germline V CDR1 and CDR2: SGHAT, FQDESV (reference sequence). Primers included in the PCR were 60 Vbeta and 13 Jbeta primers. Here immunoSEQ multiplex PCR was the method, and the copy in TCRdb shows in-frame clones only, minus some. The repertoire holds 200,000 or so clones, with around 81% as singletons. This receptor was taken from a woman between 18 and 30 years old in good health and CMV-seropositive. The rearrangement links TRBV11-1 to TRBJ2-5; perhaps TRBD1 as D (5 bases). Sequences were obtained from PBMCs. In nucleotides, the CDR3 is TGTGCCAGCGCCGACGAGCAGGGTGAGGAGACCCAGTACTTC. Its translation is CASADEQGEETQYF.